The T cell receptor (beta chain) under discussion was sequenced for a study of T cell responses to AZD1222 COVID-19 vaccine. Overall study findings and caveats: Nearly half of spike-specific TCRs reportedly go after variant regions that carry no mutations. Once two AZD1222 doses were given, Spike-specific TCR breadth and depth went up. Donors skewed white British and female; clonal diversity was possibly underestimated. Repertoires were sampled only after the peak T cell response.

With respect to this clone: Its antigen remains unknown.

Germline loops: CDR1 SGHRS, CDR2 YFSETQ. The CDR3 spans 15 residues. V shed 0 bases and J 4 bases; nucleotides not matched to a gene: 1. TCRdb's copy holds only in-frame clones and misses some; the assay was immunoSEQ multiplex PCR. The table has roughly 60,000 clones, 75% to 85% seen once; the top ten hold 20%. The chain combines TRBV5-1 with TRBJ2-3, with 11 bases lining up with TRBD2. The clonotype originates from an adult in good health. The specimen comprised peripheral blood, sampled on day 0 of AZD1222 vaccination. CDR3 sequence reads: CASSLALAGADTQYF. The CDR3 DNA reads as TGCGCCAGCAGCTTGGCACTAGCGGGAGCAGATACGCAGTATTTT.